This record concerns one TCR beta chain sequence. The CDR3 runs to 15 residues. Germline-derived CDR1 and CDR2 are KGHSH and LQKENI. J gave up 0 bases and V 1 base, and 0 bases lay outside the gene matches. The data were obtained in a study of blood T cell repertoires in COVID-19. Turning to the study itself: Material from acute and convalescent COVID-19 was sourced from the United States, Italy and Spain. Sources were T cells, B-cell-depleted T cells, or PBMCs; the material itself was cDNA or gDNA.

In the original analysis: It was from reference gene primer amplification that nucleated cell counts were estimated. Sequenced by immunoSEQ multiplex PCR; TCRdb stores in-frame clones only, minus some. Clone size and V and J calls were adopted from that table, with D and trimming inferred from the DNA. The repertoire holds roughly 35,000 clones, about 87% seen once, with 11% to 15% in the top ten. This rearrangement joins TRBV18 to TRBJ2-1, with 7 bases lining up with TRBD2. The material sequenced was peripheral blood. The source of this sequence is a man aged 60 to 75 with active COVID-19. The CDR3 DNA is TGTGCCAGCTCACCACGGGGGGGCTCCTACAATGAGCAGTTCTTC. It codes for CASSPRGGSYNEQFF.